The 32 T cell receptor beta chains presented below share a single source sample, sequenced in a study of T cell responses to AZD1222 COVID-19 vaccine. TCRdb keeps only in-frame clones here, not all; method: immunoSEQ multiplex PCR. The table lists about 180,000 clones, 80% to 95% of them singletons. The sample in question was peripheral blood, obtained 28 days after the second AZD1222 dose. These receptors all stem from an adult who received the AZD1222 COVID-19 vaccine.

The V gene is TRBV7-9, the J gene TRBJ2-3; D is tentatively TRBD1 or TRBD2 (6 bases each). The CDR3 is 15 amino acids. Germline V lookup: CDR1 SEHNR, CDR2 FQNEAQ (reference sequence). The germline V and J ends were trimmed by 0 bases and 3 bases, with 10 bases remaining between them. DNA of the CDR3: TGTGCCAGCAGCTTAGCGCTAGGGGGGACAGATACGCAGTATTTT. Translated, it gives CASSLALGGTDTQYF.

The gene calls are TRBV28 and TRBJ1-5, with D unclear. The CDR3 length is 13 residues. Between the trimmed V and J ends, which lost 8 bases and 4 bases, there was a span of 12 bases. CDR1 and CDR2 (germline): MDHEN, SYDVKM. This chain's CDR3 is CASYEGLNQPQHF. In DNA form, the CDR3 reads TGTGCCAGCTATGAGGGTCTGAATCAGCCCCAGCATTTT.

The V and J genes are TRBV30 and TRBJ1-2; D unclear. The length of the CDR3 is 13 residues. Germline CDR1 and CDR2: GTSNPN and SVGIG (reference sequence). V lost 4 bases, J lost 4 bases, and 13 bases lay in between. CDR3 in amino acids: CAWTGGGSYGYTF. The CDR3 DNA is TGTGCCTGGACTGGAGGAGGGAGCTATGGCTACACCTTC.

The rearrangement joins TRBV30 to TRBJ2-3; 7 nucleotides line up with TRBD2. Trimming cost V 6 bases and J 2 bases; bases outside gene matches: 2. Germline V gives CDR1 GTSNPN, CDR2 SVGIG (reference sequence). This CDR3 contains 12 residues. CDR3: CACGGDTDTQYF. CDR3 coding DNA: TGTGCCTGTGGGGGGGACACAGATACGCAGTATTTT.

The chain links TRBV4-2 to TRBJ2-5, with TRBD2 matching over 13 bases. The germline gives CDR1 LGHNA, CDR2 YNFKEQ. The J segment lost 5 bases and the V segment lost 4 bases, leaving 16 bases of the junction unmatched. The CDR3 is made up of 19 amino acids. The CDR3 spells CASSRPGITSGRAWETQYF. The CDR3 nucleotides are TGTGCCAGCAGCCGACCTGGGATCACTAGCGGGAGGGCCTGGGAGACCCAGTACTTC.

The V and J genes are TRBV6-2 or TRBV6-3 and TRBJ1-2; 8 bases match TRBD1. This CDR3 region has 14 residues. V dropped 6 bases and J dropped 8; count of bases not matched to a gene: 11. CDR1 and CDR2 (germline): MNHEY, SVGEGT. Here the CDR3 reads CASSRGQVMRGYTF. CDR3 bases: TGTGCCAGCAGCCGGGGACAGGTGATGCGAGGCTACACCTTC.

The V gene is TRBV11-2, the J gene TRBJ2-7; D gene ambiguous. Trimming removed 5 bases at V and 0 bases at J, with 14 bases between. The germline V gene has CDR1 SGHAT and CDR2 FQNNGV. The CDR3 is 15 residues long. CDR3 protein: CASSLGVALSYEQYF. The CDR3 DNA reads TGTGCCAGCAGCCTTGGGGTAGCCCTCTCCTACGAGCAGTACTTC.

The V call is TRBV2, the J call TRBJ1-1, with a tentative D call TRBD1 (5 bases). This CDR3 contains 14 residues. V was trimmed by 10 bases and J by 2 bases, leaving 17 bases between them. Germline V gene lookup returns CDR1 SNHLY and CDR2 FYNNEI. The CDR3 nucleotides are TGTGCCACTAGAACCCAGGGAGCAAACACTGAAGCTTTCTTT. As protein: CATRTQGANTEAFF.

The V gene is TRBV18, the J gene TRBJ1-6, with D perhaps TRBD1 (5 bases). The length of the CDR3 is 16 residues. The germline V gene has CDR1 KGHSH and CDR2 LQKENI. V was trimmed by 0 bases and J by 9 bases, leaving 15 bases between them. Here the CDR3 reads CASSPPEGQFGSPLHF. The CDR3 DNA sequence: TGTGCCAGCTCACCACCGGAGGGGCAGTTTGGTTCACCCCTCCACTTT.

The genes are TRBV3-1 (or the pseudogene TRBV3-2) and TRBJ1-2; D is perhaps TRBD1 (6 bases). This CDR3 is built from 14 residues. V was trimmed by 1 base and J by 8 bases, leaving 14 bases between them. The germline V gene has CDR1 LGHDT and CDR2 YNNKEL (reference sequence). For the CDR3, the DNA is TGTGCCAGCAGCCAAGGGGGGCGACCCGTGGGCTACACCTTC. It is translated as CASSQGGRPVGYTF.

This chain uses TRBV7-9 with TRBJ2-7; 8 bases line up with TRBD1. This CDR3 spans 14 amino acids. The V gene's germline CDR1 is SEHNR and CDR2 FQNEAQ (reference sequence). V trimming: 5 bases; J trimming: 2 bases; junction bases outside the gene matches: 5. The CDR3 region is CASSQMGQAYEQYF. In nucleotides, the CDR3 is TGTGCCAGCAGCCAGATGGGACAGGCCTACGAGCAGTACTTC.

The J gene is TRBJ1-1, the V gene TRBV27, with D unclear. The CDR3 totals 13 residues. The germline V and J ends were trimmed by 2 bases and 3 bases, with 7 bases remaining between them. Looked up from germline, CDR1 is MNHEY and CDR2 is SMNVEV (reference sequence). In nucleotides, the CDR3 is TGTGCCAGCAGTTTAGGTCAGCACACTGAAGCTTTCTTT. Amino acid sequence: CASSLGQHTEAFF.

V and J are TRBV11-2 and TRBJ1-3; 8 bases align to TRBD1. The junction had 11 bases not matched to a gene; V was cut back by 5 bases and J by 8 bases. Germline V gives CDR1 SGHAT, CDR2 FQNNGV. The CDR3 has 15 amino acids. The CDR3 sequence: CASSPPGRGLDTIYF. As DNA, the CDR3 is TGTGCCAGCAGCCCCCCGGGCAGGGGGCTGGACACCATATATTTT.

This chain joins TRBV11-1 and TRBJ2-3; TRBD2 matches at 8 bases. The CDR3 runs 16 residues. Germline CDR1 is SGHAT and CDR2 is FQDESV (reference sequence). With 3 bases clipped from V and 4 bases from J, the junction kept 9 bases outside the gene matches. The CDR3 DNA follows: TGTGCCAGCAGCTTTCTAACTAGCGGCCTTGCAGATACGCAGTATTTT. Protein product: CASSFLTSGLADTQYF.

The sample holds one count of this clone. The V call is TRBV11-2, the J call TRBJ2-5; D tentatively reads TRBD1 or TRBD2 (6 bases each). Per the germline V gene, CDR1 is SGHAT and CDR2 is FQNNGV. Trimming removed 0 bases from V and 4 bases from J, with 18 bases in between. This CDR3 has 17 residues. The CDR3 sequence: CASSLDRWGLTRETQYF. In DNA form, the CDR3 reads TGTGCCAGCAGCTTAGATCGCTGGGGGCTGACTAGAGAGACCCAGTACTTC.

The genes are TRBV29-1 and TRBJ2-7; TRBD1 matches 8 bases. J lost 4 bases, V lost 3 bases, and 8 bases had no gene match. The germline V gene has CDR1 SQVTM and CDR2 ANQGSEA. CDR3 length: 14 residues. The CDR3 reads CSVDFGQGLYEQYF. The DNA of the CDR3 is TGCAGCGTTGACTTCGGACAGGGATTGTACGAGCAGTACTTC.

This chain connects TRBV9 to TRBJ1-1; tentatively, D is TRBD1 (5 bases). The germline V and J ends were trimmed by 7 bases and 0 bases, with 16 bases remaining between them. The CDR3 totals 15 residues. CDR1 SGDLS and CDR2 YYNGEE come from the germline V gene. The CDR3 DNA reads TGTGCCAGCTCCCGATACGGGGACCTGAACACTGAAGCTTTCTTT. It translates to CASSRYGDLNTEAFF.

This clone has more than one count but fewer than ten. This chain joins TRBV2 and TRBJ1-2, with D perhaps matching TRBD1 (5 bases). The V end lost 9 bases, the J end lost 3 bases, and 14 bases lay between the germline ends. The germline V gene encodes CDR1 SNHLY and CDR2 FYNNEI. The length of the CDR3 is 13 residues. CDR3 amino acids: CASGTEAYYGYTF. The CDR3 nucleotides are TGTGCCAGTGGGACGGAGGCCTACTATGGCTACACCTTC.

The chain combines TRBV3-1 (or the pseudogene TRBV3-2) with TRBJ2-5, with 9 bases that match TRBD1. Germline V gene sequence: CDR1 LGHDT, CDR2 YNNKEL (reference sequence). With V trimmed by 3 bases and J by 4 bases, 6 bases remained unmatched. The CDR3 runs 15 residues. Here the CDR3 DNA reads TGTGCCAGCAGCCAGGCCAGACAGGGGGTAGAGACCCAGTACTTC. Its translation is CASSQARQGVETQYF.

This clone was seen more than once but under ten times. The chain recombines TRBV27 with TRBJ2-2; 11 nucleotides match TRBD2. Looked up from germline, CDR1 is MNHEY and CDR2 is SMNVEV (reference sequence). The CDR3 length is 18 residues. J was trimmed by 5 bases and V by 1 base; bases with no gene match: 9. CDR3 bases: TGTGCCAGCAGTTTATGGGGCCTAGCGGGAGGTTATACCGGGGAGCTGTTTTTT. Its protein product is CASSLWGLAGGYTGELFF.

The genes are TRBV19 and TRBJ1-4; D may be TRBD1 (5 bases). Trimming stripped 6 bases from V and 4 bases from J, with 12 bases between. In germline, CDR1 is LNHDA, CDR2 SQIVND (reference sequence). The CDR3 is made up of 14 amino acids. The CDR3 sequence is CASSQGSLNEKLFF. Written as DNA, the CDR3 is TGTGCCAGTAGCCAGGGCAGCCTTAATGAAAAACTGTTTTTT.

J is TRBJ2-3 and V is TRBV4-1; D might be TRBD1 or TRBD2, each matching 6 bases. Trimming took off 4 bases at V and 1 base at J, with 15 bases between the two ends. Germline V CDR1 and CDR2: MGHRA, YSYEKL. CDR3 length: 16 amino acids. The CDR3 DNA follows: TGCGCCAGCAGCCCCACCGGGGGCGGGGGCACAGATACGCAGTATTTT. It encodes CASSPTGGGGTDTQYF.

The chain is built from TRBV18 and TRBJ1-2; the D is unclear. Germline assignment: CDR1 KGHSH and CDR2 LQKENI. The CDR3 length is 14 residues. The V and J ends lost 2 bases and 8 bases respectively, with 15 bases between them. CDR3 residues: CASSPSNSGSGYTF. As DNA, the CDR3 is TGTGCCAGCTCACCATCGAATTCGGGGTCGGGCTACACCTTC.

DNA of the CDR3: TGCGCCAGCAGCTTAAAGGCTCAGGACTACTCTAACATTCAGTACTTC. Amino acids: CASSLKAQDYSNIQYF. The chain has TRBV5-1 and TRBJ2-4; maybe TRBD2 (6 bases). The CDR3 spans 16 residues. Trimming pared 2 bases from V and 7 bases from J, leaving 19 bases between. Germline V gene lookup returns CDR1 SGHRS and CDR2 YFSETQ. The complete variable domain, with remaining parts taken from reference TRBV5-1 and TRBJ2-4, reads KAGVTQTPRYLIKTRGQQVTLSCSPISGHRSVSWYQQTPGQGLQFLFEYFSETQRNKGNFPGRFSGRQFSNSRSEMNVSTLELGDSALYLCASSLKAQDYSNIQYFGAGTRLSVL.

The V gene is TRBV27, the J gene TRBJ1-4; D gene ambiguous. The germline gives CDR1 MNHEY, CDR2 SMNVEV (reference sequence). V lost 2 bases, J lost 5 bases, and 12 bases lay in between. This CDR3 has 15 residues. The CDR3 protein is CASSLRVGLNEKLFF. Here the CDR3 DNA reads TGTGCCAGCAGTTTACGCGTAGGGCTAAATGAAAAACTGTTTTTT.

The chain couples TRBV19 to TRBJ2-7, with TRBD1 identical over 9 bases. With V trimmed by 4 bases and J by 2 bases, 6 bases remained unmatched. Germline lookup yields CDR1 LNHDA and CDR2 SQIVND (reference sequence). This CDR3 contains 15 residues. The chain's CDR3 is CASSTLGQGPYEQYF. The CDR3 nucleotides read TGTGCCAGTAGTACCCTGGGACAGGGCCCCTACGAGCAGTACTTC.

The gene calls are TRBV2 and TRBJ1-3; D uncertain. The CDR3 loop spans 14 amino acids. In germline, CDR1 is SNHLY, CDR2 FYNNEI. Trimming took off 7 bases at V and 0 bases at J, with 10 bases between the two ends. The CDR3: CASIIEPSGNTIYF. Written as DNA, the CDR3 is TGTGCCAGCATAATAGAACCCTCTGGAAACACCATATATTTT.

This chain uses TRBV14 with TRBJ1-1; 9 positions match TRBD1. CDR1 SGHDN and CDR2 FVKESK come from the germline V gene. The CDR3 sequence is 15 residues long. The V segment lost 3 bases and the J segment 5 bases; nucleotides outside the gene matches: 7. CDR3 nucleotide sequence: TGTGCCAGCAGCCACTTTACAGGGGGCGGAACTGAAGCTTTCTTT. This translates into CASSHFTGGGTEAFF.

The chain employs TRBV18 and TRBJ1-1; D is unresolved. Trimming pared 4 bases from V and 0 bases from J, leaving 0 bases between. This CDR3 is built from 11 residues. CDR1 and CDR2 (germline): KGHSH, LQKENI. CDR3 coding DNA: TGTGCCAGCTCACTGAACACTGAAGCTTTCTTT. Translation: CASSLNTEAFF.

The chain has TRBV3-1 (or the pseudogene TRBV3-2) and TRBJ1-6; maybe TRBD1 (6 bases). CDR1 and CDR2 from the germline V gene are LGHDT and YNNKEL (reference sequence). The germline V and J ends were trimmed by 3 bases and 7 bases, with 10 bases remaining between them. The CDR3 is made up of 14 amino acids. The chain's CDR3 is CASSQDSLNSPLHF. The CDR3 coding sequence is TGTGCCAGCAGCCAGGACAGCCTGAATTCACCCCTCCACTTT.

This rearrangement joins TRBV19 to TRBJ2-1, with 9 positions matching TRBD1. Germline V gene data show CDR1 as LNHDA and CDR2 as SQIVND (reference sequence). Trimming cost V 7 bases and J 5 bases; bases outside gene matches: 12. This CDR3 is built from 16 residues. The CDR3 coding sequence is TGTGCCAGTACCCCCCAGGGGACAGGGTACCACAATGAGCAGTTCTTC. Translated, it gives CASTPQGTGYHNEQFF.

This chain connects TRBV27 to TRBJ2-7; maybe TRBD2 (5 bases). V shed 0 bases and J shed 2 bases, with 14 bases lying between them. The CDR3 runs to 16 residues. Germline V gene lookup returns CDR1 MNHEY and CDR2 SMNVEV (reference sequence). Here the CDR3 reads CASSLSGNLRAYEQYF. The CDR3 nucleotides are TGTGCCAGCAGTTTATCCGGGAACCTCCGGGCCTACGAGCAGTACTTC.